One and the same sample provided the 21 T cell receptor beta chains below, sequenced in a study of CD4 T cells in relation to SARS-CoV-2 and coronaviruses. Only in-frame clones appear in the TCRdb table, and some are missing; sequencing was by immunoSEQ multiplex PCR. The table shows some 65,000 clones, with over 80% occurring only once. CD4+ T cells from unexposed donors were obtained before the COVID-19 pandemic (2011-2018). The sequencing sample was made of memory CD4+ T cells from PBMCs. These TCRs come from a human donor in good health.

The V gene is TRBV28, the J gene TRBJ2-7; 7 bases align to TRBD2. The germline V gene encodes CDR1 MDHEN and CDR2 SYDVKM. CDR3 length equals 16 residues. V shed 5 bases, J shed 0 bases, and the junction held 10 bases outside the gene matches. Written as DNA, the CDR3 is TGTGCCAGCAGTGGACGAGCAGGGAGGGCCTCCTACGAGCAGTACTTC. Protein product: CASSGRAGRASYEQYF.

Concerning this clone: At the DNA level, this CDR3 is encoded by other sequences in the same sample as well. The J gene is TRBJ1-1, the V gene TRBV19; a possible D gene is TRBD1 (5 bases). Per the germline V gene, CDR1 is LNHDA and CDR2 is SQIVND (reference sequence). This CDR3 is built from 19 residues. V was cut by 6 bases and J by 0 bases, with 26 bases left in between. The CDR3 loop is CASSQGDDWIGRMNTEAFF. The CDR3 bases are TGTGCCAGTAGCCAAGGGGATGATTGGATTGGAAGAATGAACACTGAAGCTTTCTTT.

The CDR3 nucleotides are TGTGCCAGCTCACCTAGGACTGCTGAAGCTTTCTTT. It translates to CASSPRTAEAFF. This chain joins TRBV18 and TRBJ1-1; D unresolved. V was shortened by 3 bases and J by 6 bases, with 8 bases between the two germline ends. Germline V lookup: CDR1 KGHSH, CDR2 LQKENI. The CDR3 contains 12 residues.

The chain uses TRBV3-1 (or the pseudogene TRBV3-2) and TRBJ1-6, with 8 positions matching TRBD1. J gave up 5 bases and V 4 bases, and 13 bases lay outside the gene matches. This CDR3 has 18 residues. CDR1 and CDR2 from the germline V gene are LGHDT and YNNKEL (reference sequence). The CDR3 DNA is TGTGCCAGCAGCCGACTAAGGGCAGGGGGCGAAGATAATTCACCCCTCCACTTT. Encoded protein: CASSRLRAGGEDNSPLHF.

In its sample, this clone was seen a few times. This sequence joins TRBV14 and TRBJ2-1, with TRBD2 identical over 9 bases. The germline V gene has CDR1 SGHDN and CDR2 FVKESK. Germline trimming cut 10 bases from V and 7 bases from J; bases unmatched to any gene: 14. The CDR3 is made up of 15 amino acids. The CDR3 reads CATRRAGGPHNEQFF. Here the CDR3 DNA reads TGTGCCACCCGGAGGGCGGGAGGGCCTCATAATGAGCAGTTCTTC.

V and J are TRBV12-3 or TRBV12-4 and TRBJ2-1, with D possibly TRBD1 on 5 matching bases. This CDR3 region has 13 residues. Trimming pared 7 bases from V and 8 bases from J, leaving 15 bases between. CDR3 sequence: CASTFQGRDEQFF. The CDR3 region has the DNA TGTGCCAGCACCTTTCAGGGTAGGGATGAGCAGTTCTTC.

V usage is TRBV6-2 or TRBV6-3 and J usage is TRBJ2-3, with 8 bases identical to TRBD2. Germline values: CDR1 MNHEY, CDR2 SVGEGT. The CDR3 has 16 residues. V gave up 5 bases and J gave up 1 base; unmatched junction bases: 8. CDR3 protein: CASSRGGALGTDTQYF. For the CDR3, the DNA is TGTGCCAGCAGTCGGGGGGGCGCTCTGGGCACAGATACGCAGTATTTT.

The chain is built from TRBV7-2 and TRBJ2-2; possible D gene TRBD2, 6 bases. The CDR3 sequence is 16 residues long. Trimming cost V 3 bases and J 1 base, with 12 bases left between them. Per the germline V gene, CDR1 is SGHTA and CDR2 is FQGNSA. CDR3 DNA: TGTGCCAGCAGCTTCTTGGGACTGAAGAACACCGGGGAGCTGTTTTTT. Translation gives CASSFLGLKNTGELFF. The full variable domain, in which reference TRBV7-2 and TRBJ2-2 provide the parts outside the CDR3, is GAGVSQSPSNKVTEKGKDVELRCDPISGHTALYWYRQSLGQGLEFLIYFQGNSAPDKSGLPSDRFSAERTGGSVSTLTIQRTQQEDSAVYLCASSFLGLKNTGELFFGEGSRLTVL.

This clone was seen a few times. The V call is TRBV3-1 (or the pseudogene TRBV3-2), the J call TRBJ1-2, with D possibly matching TRBD1 (6 bases). This CDR3 is built from 14 residues. V lost 4 bases, J lost 8 bases, and 17 bases lay in between. Germline assignment: CDR1 LGHDT and CDR2 YNNKEL (reference sequence). The DNA for the CDR3 is TGTGCCAGCAGCCTCCTACAGGGCCCCCGGGGCTACACCTTC. Protein sequence: CASSLLQGPRGYTF.

The chain joins TRBV6-1 to TRBJ1-6, with unresolved D. The CDR3 has 13 residues. Germline V gene sequence: CDR1 MNHNS, CDR2 SASEGT. Deletions cut 4 bases from V and 10 bases from J, with 11 bases between. CDR3 sequence reads: CASSGQADSPLHF. CDR3 DNA: TGTGCCAGCAGTGGTCAGGCGGACTCACCCCTCCACTTT.

The chain has TRBV6-2 or TRBV6-3 and TRBJ2-4, with D perhaps matching TRBD1 (6 bases). CDR3 length equals 18 residues. Per germline, CDR1 MNHEY and CDR2 SVGEGT. Trimming cost V 2 bases and J 0 bases, with 17 bases left between them. The CDR3 sequence: CASSYPATGALAKNIQYF. In DNA, the CDR3 is TGTGCCAGCAGTTACCCGGCGACAGGTGCTTTAGCCAAAAACATTCAGTACTTC.

J is TRBJ2-2 and V is TRBV14; tentatively, D is TRBD1 (6 bases). Germline V gene lookup returns CDR1 SGHDN and CDR2 FVKESK. Trimming left V 0 bases short and J 5 bases short, with 16 bases between. The CDR3 length is 17 residues. The CDR3 DNA is TGTGCCAGCAGCCAAGATTTGGCAGGGGCGAGAACCGGGGAGCTGTTTTTT. Protein sequence: CASSQDLAGARTGELFF.

This chain links TRBV10-3 with TRBJ1-5, with D tentatively TRBD1 (5 bases). The CDR3 contains 13 residues. CDR1 is ENHRY and CDR2 is SYGVKD in the germline V gene. V was pared by 3 bases and J by 7 bases, with 10 bases between. CDR3 loop: CAISDVDRQPQHF. In DNA, the CDR3 is TGTGCCATCAGTGACGTCGACAGACAGCCCCAGCATTTT.

This chain connects TRBV2 to TRBJ1-1; D unresolved. V lost 6 bases to trimming and J lost 3 bases, with 17 bases between them. The CDR3 length is 15 residues. Germline loops: CDR1 SNHLY, CDR2 FYNNEI. This chain's CDR3 is CASRVSLSGYTEAFF. In DNA, the CDR3 is TGTGCCAGCAGAGTGAGCCTAAGTGGGTACACTGAAGCTTTCTTT.

The V call is TRBV5-6, the J call TRBJ2-7; weak D call: TRBD2 (7 bases). The germline V gene has CDR1 SGHDT and CDR2 YYEEEE. The CDR3 spans 16 residues. The V end lost 0 bases, the J end lost 7 bases, and 20 bases lay between the germline ends. CDR3 sequence reads: CASSLDAAGALREQYF. As DNA, the CDR3 is TGTGCCAGCAGCTTGGATGCGGCGGGGGCCCTTCGAGAGCAGTACTTC.

CDR3 residues: CASSFFSQGARGYTF. The CDR3 region has the DNA TGTGCCAGCAGCTTTTTCTCCCAGGGGGCACGAGGCTACACCTTC. The V gene is TRBV7-9, the J gene TRBJ1-2, with 8 bases fitting TRBD1. Germline values: CDR1 SEHNR, CDR2 FQNEAQ (reference sequence). After removal of 3 bases from V and 8 bases from J, the junction contained 11 bases not matched to a gene. CDR3 length: 15 amino acids.

On this clone: Other nucleotide sequences from this sample produce the same CDR3. The J gene is TRBJ2-2, the V gene TRBV7-2; 7 bases are shared with TRBD1. Germline lookup yields CDR1 SGHTA and CDR2 FQGNSA. V shed 2 bases and J 1 base; nucleotides not matched to a gene: 1. The CDR3 loop spans 15 amino acids. CDR3 DNA sequence: TGTGCCAGCAGCTTAAGGACAGGGAACACCGGGGAGCTGTTTTTT. Protein: CASSLRTGNTGELFF.

This clone was observed once. The chain joins TRBV2 to TRBJ2-5; D is unresolved. The germline gives CDR1 SNHLY, CDR2 FYNNEI. This CDR3 has 12 residues. The V end was cut by 2 bases, the J end by 4 bases, with 5 bases between. This chain's CDR3 is CASSERSETQYF. DNA for the CDR3: TGTGCCAGCAGTGAAAGGTCAGAGACCCAGTACTTC.

V usage is TRBV21-1 and J usage is TRBJ1-2; whether TRBD1, the table's D call, matches the DNA was not checked. TRBV21-1 is tagged as a pseudogene. The CDR3 totals 15 residues. The CDR3 here is CASSKAVQGPPGYTF. DNA of the CDR3: TGTGCCAGCAGCAAAGCCGTACAGGGTCCCCCTGGCTACACCTTC.

This chain links TRBV7-6 with TRBJ1-6; D is uncertain. There are 17 residues in the CDR3. Trimming stripped 1 base from V and 0 bases from J, with 10 bases between. Germline values: CDR1 SGHVS, CDR2 FNYEAQ. The CDR3 DNA is TGTGCCAGCAGCTTAGGGTCCAGGAGCTCCTATAATTCACCCCTCCACTTT. It is translated as CASSLGSRSSYNSPLHF.

This rearrangement joins TRBV6-5 to TRBJ2-7, with D perhaps TRBD2 (6 bases). The CDR3 contains 13 residues. Germline loops: CDR1 MNHEY, CDR2 SVGAGI. V lost 11 bases, J lost 4 bases, and 18 bases lay in between. CDR3 protein: CAAAASERYEQYF. CDR3 sequence (DNA): TGTGCCGCAGCGGCTAGCGAGAGGTACGAGCAGTACTTC.